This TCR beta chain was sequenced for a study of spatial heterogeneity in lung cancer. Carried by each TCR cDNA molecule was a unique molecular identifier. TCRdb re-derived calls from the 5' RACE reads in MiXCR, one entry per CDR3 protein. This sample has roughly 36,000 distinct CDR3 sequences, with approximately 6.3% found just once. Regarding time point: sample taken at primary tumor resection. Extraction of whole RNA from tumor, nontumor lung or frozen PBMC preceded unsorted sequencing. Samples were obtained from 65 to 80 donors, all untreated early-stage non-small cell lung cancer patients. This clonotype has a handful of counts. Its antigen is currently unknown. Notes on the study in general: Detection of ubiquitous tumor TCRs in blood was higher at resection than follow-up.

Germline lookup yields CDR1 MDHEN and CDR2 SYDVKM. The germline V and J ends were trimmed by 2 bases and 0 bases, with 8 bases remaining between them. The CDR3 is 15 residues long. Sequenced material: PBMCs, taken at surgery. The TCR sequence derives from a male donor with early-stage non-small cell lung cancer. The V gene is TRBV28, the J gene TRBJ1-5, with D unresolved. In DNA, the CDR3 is TGTGCCAGCAGTTTAGTCCAGGATAGCAATCAGCCCCAGCATTTT. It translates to CASSLVQDSNQPQHF.